Listed here is a single T cell receptor (beta chain). Its target is unknown. Generated by immunoSEQ multiplex PCR, the TCRdb table keeps only in-frame clones and is missing some. The sample contains 50,000 to 70,000 clones, approximately 95% of which appear only once. While the first cohort had around 700 subjects, the donors belonged to the separate validation cohort of over a hundred subjects. The V segment lost 3 bases and the J segment 2 bases; nucleotides outside the gene matches: 3. The CDR3 sequence is 14 residues long. Per germline, CDR1 MGHRA and CDR2 YSYEKL. This sample stems from a study of cytomegalovirus exposure and HLA in healthy donors. The study's findings and limits: Researchers reported that a few CMV-associated chains were confirmed in vitro as CMV antigen-specific. Rare TCR sequences dominated, though some public TCRs recurred in many donors.

This TCR came from a young woman in good health and CMV-seropositive. The sequencing sample was made of PBMCs. The chain joins TRBV4-1 to TRBJ2-5; 7 bases line up with TRBD2. CDR3 amino acids: CASSQGGTQETQYF. DNA for the CDR3: TGCGCCAGCAGCCAGGGGGGGACGCAAGAGACCCAGTACTTC.